This entry features one T cell receptor (beta chain) sequence. Its cognate antigen is unknown. This record comes from a study of T cell repertoires in cytomegalovirus infection. Background on the study: HLA-C-restricted CMV epitopes, recently identified, and well-studied HLA-B-restricted ones were used by the study. Evidence of both CMV infection and a matching HLA type came from public TCR beta signatures. The study's findings and limits: The response measured ex vivo was dominated by TCR beta clonotypes (HLA-C-restricted and CMV-specific). The cumulative frequency of public TCR beta families identified carriers of CMV plus the relevant HLA.

The CDR3 totals 14 residues. The V end was cut by 2 bases, the J end by 2 bases, with 7 bases between. CDR1 and CDR2 from the germline V gene are SGHDT and YYEEEE. In TCRdb, the reads were re-called with MiXCR into one record per CDR3 protein. Of about 100,000 distinct CDR3 sequences listed, around 45% are singletons. The material sequenced was CD8+ T cells from cultured PBMCs, taken from culture after CMV antigen stimulation. This sequence originates from a human donor in good health (CMV status not recorded). Some clones in this sample may be carry-over from other donors' samples. The rearrangement joins TRBV5-6 to TRBJ1-4; D is ambiguous. The CDR3 spells CASSLQFTNEKLFF. The CDR3 DNA follows: TGTGCCAGCAGCTTACAATTCACTAATGAAAAACTGTTTTTT.